This T cell receptor beta chain is from a study of metastatic and nonmetastatic thyroid tumors. Looked up from germline, CDR1 is DFQATT and CDR2 is SNEGSKA (reference sequence). This CDR3 has 11 amino acids. V lost 2 bases to trimming and J lost 2 bases, with 4 bases between them. TCRdb reanalyzed the PCR reads via MiXCR. The sample holds 27,000 or so clones, roughly 17% seen once. The entire patient cohort was treatment-naive prior to thyroid surgery. Material for sequencing was blood. V usage is TRBV20-1 and J usage is TRBJ2-7; no clear D gene. This clonotype was obtained from a male donor with papillary thyroid cancer or a benign thyroid nodule (not recorded which). Some clones in this sample may be carry-over from other donors' samples. The DNA of the CDR3 is TGCAGTGCTAGAAGCGCCTACGAGCAGTACTTC. Translation gives CSARSAYEQYF.